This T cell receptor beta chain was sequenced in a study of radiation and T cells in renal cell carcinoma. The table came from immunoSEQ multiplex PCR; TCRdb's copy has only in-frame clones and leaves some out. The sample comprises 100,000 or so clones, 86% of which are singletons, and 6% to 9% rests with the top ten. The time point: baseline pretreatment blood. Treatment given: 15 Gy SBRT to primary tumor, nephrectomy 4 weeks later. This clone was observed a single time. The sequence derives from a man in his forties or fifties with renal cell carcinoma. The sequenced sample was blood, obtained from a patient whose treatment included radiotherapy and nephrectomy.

CDR3 amino acids: CASSLGGGRGSSYEQYF. In DNA, the CDR3 is TGTGCCAGCAGCTTAGGAGGTGGGCGGGGGAGCTCCTACGAGCAGTACTTC. The chain couples TRBV13 to TRBJ2-7, with 7 bases that match TRBD2. The J segment lost 0 bases and the V segment lost 0 bases, leaving 8 bases of the junction unmatched. Germline V gives CDR1 PRHDT, CDR2 FYEKMQ (reference sequence). This CDR3 is built from 17 residues.